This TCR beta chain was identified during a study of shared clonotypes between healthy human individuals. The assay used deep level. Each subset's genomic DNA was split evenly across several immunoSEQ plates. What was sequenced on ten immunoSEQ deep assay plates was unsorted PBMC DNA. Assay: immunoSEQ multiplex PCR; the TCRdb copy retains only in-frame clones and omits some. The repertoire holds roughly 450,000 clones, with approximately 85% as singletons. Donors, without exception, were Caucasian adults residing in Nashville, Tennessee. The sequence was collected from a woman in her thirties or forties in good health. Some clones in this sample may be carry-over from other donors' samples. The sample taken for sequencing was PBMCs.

CDR3 coding DNA: TGCGCCAGCACCCCGACCGGCCCTTCTAACACCGGGGAGCTGTTTTTT. Encoded protein: CASTPTGPSNTGELFF. V usage is TRBV10-2 and J usage is TRBJ2-2; D gene uncertain. The V gene lost 7 bases and the J gene lost 2 bases, with 17 bases spanning the gap. Germline CDR1 WSHSY, CDR2 SAAADI. The CDR3 is made up of 16 amino acids.